These T cell receptor beta chains were read from a single sample in a study of blood T cell repertoires in COVID-19. The repertoire was sequenced with immunoSEQ multiplex PCR; TCRdb's copy has only in-frame clones and lacks some. The sample yields under 150,000 clones, approximately 89% seen once. Sequencing input: peripheral blood. Receptor source: a human donor in a cohort sampled during active COVID-19. CDR3s include the opening cysteine and the closing phenylalanine or tryptophan. The D gene is left open where the match is weak. The listing skips clone size in some rows; elsewhere it reads once, few, many or a size class.

j_gene: TRBJ2-5
v_gene: TRBV14
d_gene: .
abundance: medium-sized
CDR3aa: CASSQGLPPQYF
CDR3nt: TGTGCCAGCAGCCAAGGACTACCGCCCCAGTACTTC

j_gene: TRBJ1-6
v_gene: TRBV15
d_gene: TRBD1
abundance: .
CDR3aa: CATSSLTGDSPLHF
CDR3nt: TGTGCCACCAGCAGCCTTACAGGGGACTCACCCCTCCACTTT

j_gene: TRBJ1-1
v_gene: TRBV11-1
d_gene: .
abundance: .
CDR3aa: CASSPPGWGLNTEAFF
CDR3nt: TGTGCCAGCAGCCCCCCCGGTTGGGGGCTGAACACTGAAGCTTTCTTT

j_gene: TRBJ2-2
v_gene: TRBV27
d_gene: TRBD1
abundance: .
CDR3aa: CASSFEGTGGGGELFF
CDR3nt: TGTGCCAGCAGTTTTGAGGGGACAGGGGGCGGCGGGGAGCTGTTTTTT

j_gene: TRBJ2-5
v_gene: TRBV11-3
d_gene: TRBD2
abundance: .
CDR3aa: CASTSRGGRGETQYF
CDR3nt: TGTGCCAGCACCTCCAGAGGCGGGAGAGGAGAGACCCAGTACTTC

j_gene: TRBJ2-3
v_gene: TRBV5-1
d_gene: .
abundance: .
CDR3aa: CASSLGTTDTQYF
CDR3nt: TGCGCCAGCAGCTTGGGGACAACGGATACGCAGTATTTT

j_gene: TRBJ1-2
v_gene: TRBV30
d_gene: .
abundance: .
CDR3aa: CASTRGVGGYTF
CDR3nt: TGTGCTTCCACTCGAGGTGTAGGAGGCTACACCTTC

j_gene: TRBJ1-2
v_gene: TRBV11-2
d_gene: .
abundance: .
CDR3aa: CASSYGGTDYGYTF
CDR3nt: TGTGCCAGCAGCTATGGCGGGACGGATTATGGCTACACCTTC

j_gene: TRBJ2-5
v_gene: TRBV20-1
d_gene: .
abundance: once
CDR3aa: CSAANQETQYF
CDR3nt: TGCAGTGCTGCGAACCAAGAGACCCAGTACTTC

j_gene: TRBJ2-7
v_gene: TRBV7-9
d_gene: TRBD1
abundance: .
CDR3aa: CASSLNSRTGSYEQYF
CDR3nt: TGTGCCAGCAGCCTTAATTCACGGACAGGTTCCTACGAGCAGTACTTC

j_gene: TRBJ2-7
v_gene: TRBV14
d_gene: .
abundance: .
CDR3aa: CASSSVGEQYF
CDR3nt: TGTGCCAGCAGCTCGGTTGGCGAGCAGTACTTC

j_gene: TRBJ1-3
v_gene: TRBV9
d_gene: .
abundance: .
CDR3aa: CASSVGGVSGNTIYF
CDR3nt: TGTGCCAGCAGCGTCGGAGGGGTATCTGGAAACACCATATATTTT

j_gene: TRBJ1-2
v_gene: TRBV28
d_gene: .
abundance: .
CDR3aa: CASSLNINYGYTF
CDR3nt: TGTGCCAGCAGTTTAAACATTAACTATGGCTACACCTTC

j_gene: TRBJ1-5
v_gene: TRBV12-5
d_gene: .
abundance: .
CDR3aa: CASGLRGTDQPQHF
CDR3nt: TGTGCTAGTGGTTTGCGTGGTACGGATCAGCCCCAGCATTTT

j_gene: TRBJ1-6
v_gene: TRBV7-3
d_gene: .
abundance: .
CDR3aa: CASSPWGGINSPLHF
CDR3nt: TGTGCCAGCAGTCCTTGGGGGGGCATTAATTCACCCCTCCACTTT

j_gene: TRBJ1-1
v_gene: TRBV6-5
d_gene: TRBD1
abundance: .
CDR3aa: CASRGQGRTEAFF
CDR3nt: TGTGCCAGCAGGGGACAGGGGCGTACTGAAGCTTTCTTT

j_gene: TRBJ2-5
v_gene: TRBV18
d_gene: TRBD1
abundance: .
CDR3aa: CASSPTGEETQYF
CDR3nt: TGTGCCAGCTCACCAACAGGGGAAGAGACCCAGTACTTC

j_gene: TRBJ2-1
v_gene: TRBV29-1
d_gene: TRBD1
abundance: once
CDR3aa: CSVEDPFSQGAYRNEQFF
CDR3nt: TGCAGCGTTGAAGATCCATTCAGTCAGGGGGCTTATCGCAATGAGCAGTTCTTC

j_gene: TRBJ2-3
v_gene: TRBV24-1
d_gene: TRBD2
abundance: .
CDR3aa: CATSDSLATDTQYF
CDR3nt: TGTGCCACCAGTGATTCACTAGCGACAGATACGCAGTATTTT

j_gene: TRBJ1-1
v_gene: TRBV5-8
d_gene: TRBD1
abundance: .
CDR3aa: CASNEGPGQGNTEAFF
CDR3nt: TGTGCCAGCAACGAGGGGCCGGGACAGGGGAACACTGAAGCTTTCTTT

j_gene: TRBJ1-5
v_gene: TRBV6-5
d_gene: .
abundance: .
CDR3aa: CASSSRGQNQPQHF
CDR3nt: TGTGCCAGCAGTAGTCGGGGACAAAATCAGCCCCAGCATTTT

j_gene: TRBJ1-1
v_gene: TRBV6-2/TRBV6-3
d_gene: .
abundance: .
CDR3aa: CASSYSTGTAFF
CDR3nt: TGTGCCAGCAGTTACTCCACAGGGACGGCTTTCTTT